These 3 T cell receptor beta chains share one sample of origin, sequenced in a study of blood T cell repertoires in COVID-19 (dated by TCRdb to the early 2020s). The library was made by the immunoSEQ multiplex PCR assay. As stored in TCRdb, this immuneACCESS dataset retains in-frame rearrangements with V and J assigned. A fraction of the clones does not appear; measured against another copy, unresolved V genes explain less than half of the discrepancy, and the remainder lacks a known reason. This sample is represented by about 250,000 clones; over 70% of them were singletons. Roughly 7.9% of the sample lies in the top ten. Sequencing used peripheral blood. The receptor set was obtained from a woman aged 80 or over with acute or convalescent COVID-19.

V gene TRBV28 combines with J gene TRBJ1-6; a weak D match, TRBD1 (5 bases). Trimming left V 4 bases short and J 9 bases short, with 22 bases between. The germline V gene encodes CDR1 MDHEN and CDR2 SYDVKM. This CDR3 has 17 residues. DNA of the CDR3: TGTGCCAGCAGTTCAATCGGGGGTATTTGGCAAGGTTCACCCCTCCACTTT. Amino acid sequence: CASSSIGGIWQGSPLHF.

The J gene is TRBJ2-7, the V gene TRBV15, with 9 bases identical to TRBD1. The CDR3 is made up of 15 amino acids. V shed 2 bases and J 3 bases; nucleotides not matched to a gene: 5. Germline V lookup: CDR1 LNHNV, CDR2 YYDKDF (reference sequence). The CDR3 DNA is TGTGCCACCAGCAGACCTGGACAGGGGTTCTACGAGCAGTACTTC. Translation: CATSRPGQGFYEQYF. The variable domain in full, completed from reference TRBV15 and TRBJ2-7, reads DAMVIQNPRYQVTQFGKPVTLSCSQTLNHNVMYWYQQKSSQAPKLLFHYYDKDFNNEADTPDNFQSRRPNTSFCFLDIRSPGLGDTAMYLCATSRPGQGFYEQYFGPGTRLTVT.

The CDR3 here is CASRGGLADNEQFF. The CDR3 nucleotides are TGTGCCAGCAGAGGGGGACTAGCAGACAATGAGCAGTTCTTC. The chain uses TRBV5-4 and TRBJ2-1; TRBD2 aligns across 9 bases. The trim removed 5 bases at V and 5 bases at J, leaving 5 bases unmatched. This CDR3 has 14 residues. Germline V CDR1 and CDR2: SGHNT, YYREEE (reference sequence).